These 32 T cell receptor beta chains share one sample of origin, sequenced in a study of OX40 agonist ivuxolimab in advanced cancers. Produced via immunoSEQ multiplex PCR; TCRdb's table is partial and in-frame only. The data show roughly 80,000 clones, approximately 90% seen once. The sequencing used CD4+ or CD8+ T cells sorted from blood, collected in a trial of the OX40 agonist ivuxolimab. Source of these receptors: an adult with an advanced solid tumor such as melanoma, head and neck, liver or kidney cancer.

V and J are TRBV7-2 and TRBJ2-3; D call uncertain. Germline values: CDR1 SGHTA, CDR2 FQGNSA. The V gene lost 6 bases and the J gene lost 2 bases, with 3 bases spanning the gap. This CDR3 region has 11 residues. CDR3 amino acids: CASSNTDTQYF. CDR3 nucleotide sequence: TGTGCCAGCAGTAACACAGATACGCAGTATTTT.

The chain uses TRBV7-8 and TRBJ2-1; 10 nucleotides line up with TRBD1. This CDR3 has 16 amino acids. J gave up 10 bases and V 1 base, and 10 bases lay outside the gene matches. Germline lookup yields CDR1 SGHVS and CDR2 FQNEAQ. The chain's CDR3 is CASSLEGRLTGGEQFF. CDR3 DNA: TGTGCCAGCAGCTTAGAGGGCAGGTTGACAGGGGGCGAGCAGTTCTTC.

The genes are TRBV30 and TRBJ2-5, with 9 bases fitting TRBD2. The ends lost 1 base at V and 7 bases at J; junction bases unmatched: 7. Germline loops: CDR1 GTSNPN, CDR2 SVGIG (reference sequence). This CDR3 spans 14 amino acids. The CDR3 protein is CAWSARTSVGTQYF. The CDR3 DNA reads TGTGCCTGGAGTGCCAGGACTAGCGTGGGGACCCAGTACTTC.

The V and J genes are TRBV6-1 and TRBJ2-5, with 8 bases identical to TRBD2. V shed 7 bases and J 2 bases; nucleotides not matched to a gene: 3. Germline V gene data show CDR1 as MNHNS and CDR2 as SASEGT. CDR3 length equals 13 residues. For the CDR3, the DNA is TGTGCCAGCACCCCTAGCGGGCAAGAGACCCAGTACTTC. It is translated as CASTPSGQETQYF.

The chain couples TRBV5-6 to TRBJ2-1; 7 bases match TRBD1. The CDR3 is 16 amino acids. V shed 2 bases and J 6 bases; nucleotides not matched to a gene: 11. Germline-derived CDR1 and CDR2 are SGHDT and YYEEEE. CDR3 amino acids: CASSLRRGQLANEQFF. The CDR3 DNA follows: TGTGCCAGCAGCTTACGAAGGGGACAGCTAGCCAATGAGCAGTTCTTC.

As DNA, the CDR3 is TGTGCCAGCAGCTTGGGAACAGATACGCAGTATTTT. It codes for CASSLGTDTQYF. The chain carries TRBV7-2 and TRBJ2-3, with D hard to call. V gave up 3 bases and J gave up 3 bases, with 4 bases separating them. The germline gives CDR1 SGHTA, CDR2 FQGNSA. This CDR3 has 12 amino acids.

The chain employs TRBV7-2 and TRBJ2-5; 9 nucleotides line up with TRBD2. CDR1 and CDR2 (germline): SGHTA, FQGNSA. The CDR3 extends over 16 amino acids. The ends lost 5 bases at V and 1 base at J; junction bases unmatched: 8. The chain's CDR3 is CASSTRAGGPQETQYF. The CDR3 coding sequence is TGTGCCAGCAGCACAAGGGCGGGAGGGCCCCAAGAGACCCAGTACTTC.

The chain recombines TRBV2 with TRBJ2-5, with D unclear. The V gene's germline CDR1 is SNHLY and CDR2 FYNNEI. The CDR3 is 17 residues long. V lost 4 bases and J 0 bases, leaving 18 bases between the germline ends. The CDR3 protein is CASSGSAVGIYQETQYF. In nucleotides, the CDR3 is TGTGCCAGCAGTGGGTCGGCAGTCGGAATTTACCAAGAGACCCAGTACTTC.

The chain uses TRBV19 and TRBJ2-3; D is undetermined. The CDR3 has 12 residues. Germline assignment: CDR1 LNHDA and CDR2 SQIVND (reference sequence). V was cut by 6 bases and J by 1 base, with 5 bases left in between. The CDR3 loop reads CASRSGTDTQYF. The CDR3 bases are TGTGCCAGTAGGTCGGGCACAGATACGCAGTATTTT.

V and J are TRBV18 and TRBJ1-5; 8 bases match TRBD1. The J segment lost 5 bases and the V segment lost 3 bases, leaving 3 bases of the junction unmatched. CDR3 length equals 14 residues. The germline V gene encodes CDR1 KGHSH and CDR2 LQKENI. The CDR3 DNA reads as TGTGCCAGCTCACCGGACAGGGTTTATCAGCCCCAGCATTTT. Its translation: CASSPDRVYQPQHF.

The genes are TRBV19 and TRBJ2-2; D is uncertain. Trimming removed 1 base from V and 4 bases from J, with 7 bases in between. Germline V lookup: CDR1 LNHDA, CDR2 SQIVND (reference sequence). This CDR3 spans 14 amino acids. The CDR3 spells CASSIASITGELFF. The CDR3 nucleotides are TGTGCCAGTAGTATAGCCTCCATCACCGGGGAGCTGTTTTTT. Looking up the rest from reference TRBV19 and TRBJ2-2 gives the full variable domain: DGGITQSPKYLFRKEGQNVTLSCEQNLNHDAMYWYRQDPGQGLRLIYYSQIVNDFQKGDIAEGYSVSREKKESFPLTVTSAQKNPTAFYLCASSIASITGELFFGEGSRLTVL.

V and J are TRBV19 and TRBJ2-7; D is possibly TRBD2 (6 bases). V shed 0 bases and J shed 4 bases, with 19 bases lying between them. Germline lookup yields CDR1 LNHDA and CDR2 SQIVND (reference sequence). The CDR3 has 17 residues. The DNA for the CDR3 is TGTGCCAGTAGTATAGAGGGTTACGGTGGACTACGTTACGAGCAGTACTTC. Translated: CASSIEGYGGLRYEQYF. The full variable domain, its missing parts supplied by reference TRBV19 and TRBJ2-7, is DGGITQSPKYLFRKEGQNVTLSCEQNLNHDAMYWYRQDPGQGLRLIYYSQIVNDFQKGDIAEGYSVSREKKESFPLTVTSAQKNPTAFYLCASSIEGYGGLRYEQYFGPGTRLTVT.

The chain recombines TRBV7-2 with TRBJ2-3; D might be TRBD2 (6 bases). Germline V gene lookup returns CDR1 SGHTA and CDR2 FQGNSA. The V end lost 6 bases, the J end lost 4 bases, and 20 bases lay between the germline ends. The length of the CDR3 is 16 residues. CDR3 in amino acids: CASSKIRSGKSDTQYF. Here the CDR3 DNA reads TGTGCCAGCAGTAAAATTCGTAGCGGAAAATCAGATACGCAGTATTTT.

The gene calls are TRBV10-3 and TRBJ1-5, with a possible D match to TRBD1 (5 bases). V was trimmed by 2 bases and J by 4 bases, leaving 9 bases between them. Germline CDR1 reads ENHRY; CDR2 reads SYGVKD. This CDR3 contains 14 residues. The CDR3 region has the DNA TGTGCCATCAGTGAGACGACAGTAAATCAGCCCCAGCATTTT. This gives the protein CAISETTVNQPQHF.

The rearrangement uses TRBV7-2 and TRBJ2-3, with 9 bases that match TRBD2. The V gene end was trimmed by 3 bases and the J gene end by 3 bases; junction bases not matched to a gene: 1. CDR1 and CDR2 from the germline V gene are SGHTA and FQGNSA. This CDR3 has 14 residues. The CDR3 region is CASSFSGSTDTQYF. Here the CDR3 DNA reads TGTGCCAGCAGCTTTAGCGGGAGTACAGATACGCAGTATTTT. The full variable domain, in which reference TRBV7-2 and TRBJ2-3 provide the parts outside the CDR3, is GAGVSQSPSNKVTEKGKDVELRCDPISGHTALYWYRQSLGQGLEFLIYFQGNSAPDKSGLPSDRFSAERTGGSVSTLTIQRTQQEDSAVYLCASSFSGSTDTQYFGPGTRLTVL.

This clone was recorded only once. The CDR3 nucleotides are TGTGCCAGCAGCGTAGGGGGAGAAAACATTCAGTACTTC. Residues: CASSVGGENIQYF. The chain recombines TRBV9 with TRBJ2-4, with TRBD2 as a possible D gene (5 bases). The CDR3 is 13 amino acids. Germline CDR1 reads SGDLS; CDR2 reads YYNGEE. The V end lost 0 bases, the J end lost 5 bases, and 6 bases lay between the germline ends.

Note on this clone: Relative to the germline gene, one junction end is altered; a read error may explain this. The chain carries TRBV7-7 and TRBJ2-1; a possible D gene is TRBD1 (5 bases). CDR3 length: 13 amino acids. Germline loops: CDR1 SSHAT, CDR2 FNYEAQ (reference sequence). CDR3: CASSLVMQGEQFF. The DNA of the CDR3 is TGTGCTAGCAGCTTAGTTATGCAGGGCGAGCAGTTCTTC.

This chain uses TRBV14 with TRBJ2-2, with TRBD2 as a possible D gene (5 bases). Trimming removed 4 bases from V and 5 bases from J, with 20 bases in between. CDR3 size: 17 residues. From germline, CDR1 is SGHDN and CDR2 FVKESK. The CDR3 is CASSLRLNRGLTGELFF. As DNA, the CDR3 is TGTGCCAGCAGCCTTAGACTCAATCGGGGTTTAACCGGGGAGCTGTTTTTT.

The table lists this clone with a count of one. The chain carries TRBV5-4 and TRBJ2-7, with 9 bases fitting TRBD1. This CDR3 is 14 amino acids long. Per the germline V gene, CDR1 is SGHNT and CDR2 is YYREEE (reference sequence). V lost 2 bases to trimming and J lost 5 bases; unmatched junction nucleotides: 5. The CDR3 sequence is CASSFMGQGHEQYF. Here the CDR3 DNA reads TGTGCCAGCAGCTTTATGGGACAGGGCCACGAGCAGTACTTC.

This clone has just one count. Other DNA sequences from this sample encode an identical CDR3 as well. V is TRBV2 and J is TRBJ1-1; weak D call: TRBD1 (6 bases). Germline V gene data show CDR1 as SNHLY and CDR2 as FYNNEI. V lost 3 bases and J lost 4, with 9 bases in between. The CDR3 spans 13 residues. The CDR3, as DNA: TGTGCCAGCAGTGAGGGGGCCGGCACTGAAGCTTTCTTT. It specifies CASSEGAGTEAFF.

This chain joins TRBV7-2 and TRBJ1-6; the D gene is possibly TRBD1 (6 bases). This CDR3 has 16 amino acids. Germline V gene data show CDR1 as SGHTA and CDR2 as FQGNSA. With 5 bases removed from V and 6 bases from J, the gap between germline ends came to 17 bases. CDR3 sequence (DNA): TGTGCCAGCAGCCTCACGGGGCAGGGGAGTAATTCACCCCTCCACTTT. It specifies CASSLTGQGSNSPLHF.

This clone was recorded a few times. The V gene is TRBV7-3, the J gene TRBJ2-1; 13 nucleotides line up with TRBD2. Per germline, CDR1 SGHTA and CDR2 FQGTGA. J was trimmed by 10 bases and V by 5 bases; bases with no gene match: 11. The CDR3 is 16 amino acids. CDR3 residues: CASSPQLAGGKGEQFF. DNA for the CDR3: TGTGCCAGCAGCCCTCAACTAGCGGGAGGGAAGGGCGAGCAGTTCTTC.

The chain has TRBV9 and TRBJ1-2, with a possible D match to TRBD1 (5 bases). CDR1 and CDR2 from the germline V gene are SGDLS and YYNGEE. V gave up 2 bases and J gave up 3 bases, with 11 bases separating them. This CDR3 comprises 14 residues. This CDR3 is CASSVRQRDYGYTF. The CDR3 nucleotides read TGTGCCAGCAGCGTGAGACAGCGCGACTATGGCTACACCTTC.

The table lists this clone with a count of one. The chain carries TRBV6-5 and TRBJ1-3; weak D call: TRBD1 (5 bases). The ends were cut back, 0 bases at V and 9 bases at J, with 18 bases in the middle. Germline CDR1 MNHEY, CDR2 SVGAGI. This CDR3 has 16 amino acids. The CDR3 DNA reads TGTGCCAGCAGTTACTCTTCACAGGTTCCGGGGGGCACCATATATTTT. It codes for CASSYSSQVPGGTIYF.

The J gene is TRBJ2-2, the V gene TRBV4-3, with D tentatively TRBD2 (5 bases). Germline V lookup: CDR1 LGHNA, CDR2 YSLEER. Trimming cost V 0 bases and J 3 bases, with 5 bases left between them. This CDR3 region has 14 residues. CDR3 loop: CASSQDGDTGELFF. The CDR3 DNA is TGCGCCAGCAGCCAAGACGGGGACACCGGGGAGCTGTTTTTT.

This chain joins TRBV10-1 and TRBJ2-3; D perhaps matches TRBD2 (5 bases). Looked up from germline, CDR1 is WNHNN and CDR2 is SYGVQD (reference sequence). With 0 bases removed from V and 5 bases from J, the gap between germline ends came to 9 bases. The CDR3 runs 14 residues. Here the CDR3 DNA reads TGCGCCAGCAGTGAGTCCGGACTCGAAGATACGCAGTATTTT. Translating it yields CASSESGLEDTQYF.

The rearrangement uses TRBV7-9 and TRBJ2-3; 9 nucleotides line up with TRBD2. Germline V gene sequence: CDR1 SEHNR, CDR2 FQNEAQ (reference sequence). The CDR3 has 16 amino acids. V was clipped by 6 bases and J by 0 bases; unmatched bases: 7. The CDR3, as DNA: TGTGCCAGCAGGCGACAAGCGGGAGGTAGCACAGATACGCAGTATTTT. It codes for CASRRQAGGSTDTQYF.

The genes are TRBV4-3 and TRBJ2-3; D is tentatively TRBD1 or TRBD2 (7 bases each). V lost 0 bases to trimming and J lost 5 bases, with 12 bases between them. Germline values: CDR1 LGHNA, CDR2 YSLEER. CDR3 length: 15 residues. The CDR3 loop reads CASSQDAGGGDTQYF. CDR3 sequence (DNA): TGCGCCAGCAGCCAAGACGCAGGGGGGGGAGATACGCAGTATTTT.

The chain couples TRBV28 to TRBJ2-3; 10 bases line up with TRBD2. This CDR3 spans 15 amino acids. Losses at the gene ends were 5 bases for V and 3 bases for J; bases not matched to a gene: 5. Per the germline V gene, CDR1 is MDHEN and CDR2 is SYDVKM. DNA of the CDR3: TGTGCCAGCAGTCGGACTAGCGGAGGGACAGATACGCAGTATTTT. Amino acids: CASSRTSGGTDTQYF.

CDR3 bases: TGTGCCAGCAGCCCCCGCAATGCCCACAATGAGCAGTTCTTC. Amino acid sequence: CASSPRNAHNEQFF. This rearrangement joins TRBV11-3 to TRBJ2-1; D is unclear. V was cut by 5 bases and J by 5 bases, with 13 bases left in between. This CDR3 has 14 amino acids. From germline, CDR1 is SGHNT and CDR2 YENEEA.

The V and J genes are TRBV5-4 and TRBJ2-7; 7 positions agree with TRBD1. This CDR3 has 14 amino acids. CDR1 and CDR2 (germline): SGHNT, YYREEE (reference sequence). V lost 0 bases, J lost 0 bases, and 0 bases stayed unmatched. The CDR3 reads CASSLAGGSYEQYF. The DNA of the CDR3 is TGTGCCAGCAGCTTGGCAGGGGGCTCCTACGAGCAGTACTTC.

The chain uses TRBV30 and TRBJ2-1; TRBD1 matches at 7 bases. This CDR3 has 14 residues. Germline-derived CDR1 and CDR2 are GTSNPN and SVGIG (reference sequence). Trimming cost V 4 bases and J 0 bases; bases outside gene matches: 3. CDR3: CAWTTGSSYNEQFF. The CDR3 DNA reads TGTGCCTGGACGACAGGGAGCTCCTACAATGAGCAGTTCTTC.